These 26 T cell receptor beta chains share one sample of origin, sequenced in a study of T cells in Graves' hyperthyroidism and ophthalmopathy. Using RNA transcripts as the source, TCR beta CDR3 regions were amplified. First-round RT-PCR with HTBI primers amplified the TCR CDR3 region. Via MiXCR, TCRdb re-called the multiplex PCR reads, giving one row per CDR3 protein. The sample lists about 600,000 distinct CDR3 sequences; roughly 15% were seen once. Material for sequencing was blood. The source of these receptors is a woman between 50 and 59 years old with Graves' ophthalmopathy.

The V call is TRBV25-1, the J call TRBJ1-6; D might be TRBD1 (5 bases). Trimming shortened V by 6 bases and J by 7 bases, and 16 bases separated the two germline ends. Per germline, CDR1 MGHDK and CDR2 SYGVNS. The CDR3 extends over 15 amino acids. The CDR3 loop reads CASRGVGTWNSPLHF. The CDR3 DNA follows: TGTGCCAGCAGGGGGGTAGGGACTTGGAATTCACCCCTCCACTTT.

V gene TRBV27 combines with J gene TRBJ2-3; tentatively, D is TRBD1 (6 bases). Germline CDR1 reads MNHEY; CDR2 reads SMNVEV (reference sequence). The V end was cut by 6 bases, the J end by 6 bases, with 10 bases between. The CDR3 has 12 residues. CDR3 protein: CASRTRGDTQYF. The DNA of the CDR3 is TGTGCCAGCAGAACTAGGGGGGATACGCAGTATTTT.

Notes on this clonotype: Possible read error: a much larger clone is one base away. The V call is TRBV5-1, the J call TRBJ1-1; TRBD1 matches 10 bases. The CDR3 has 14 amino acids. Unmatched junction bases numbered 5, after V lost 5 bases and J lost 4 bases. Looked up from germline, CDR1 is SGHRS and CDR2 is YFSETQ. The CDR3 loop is CASRGTGAGTEAFF. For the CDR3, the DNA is TGCGCCAGCAGGGGGACAGGGGCCGGCACTGAAGCTTTCTTT.

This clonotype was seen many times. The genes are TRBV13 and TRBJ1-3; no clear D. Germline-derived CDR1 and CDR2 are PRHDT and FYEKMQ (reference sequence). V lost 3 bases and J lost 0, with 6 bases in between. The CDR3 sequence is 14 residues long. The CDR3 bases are TGTGCCAGCAGCTTCAGACGCTCTGGAAACACCATATATTTT. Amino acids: CASSFRRSGNTIYF.

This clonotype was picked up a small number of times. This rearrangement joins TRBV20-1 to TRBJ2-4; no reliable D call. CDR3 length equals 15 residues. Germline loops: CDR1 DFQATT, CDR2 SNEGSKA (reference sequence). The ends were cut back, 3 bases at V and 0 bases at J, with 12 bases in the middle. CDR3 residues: CSASDPTGAKNIQYF. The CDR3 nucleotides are TGCAGTGCTAGTGACCCGACCGGAGCCAAAAACATTCAGTACTTC.

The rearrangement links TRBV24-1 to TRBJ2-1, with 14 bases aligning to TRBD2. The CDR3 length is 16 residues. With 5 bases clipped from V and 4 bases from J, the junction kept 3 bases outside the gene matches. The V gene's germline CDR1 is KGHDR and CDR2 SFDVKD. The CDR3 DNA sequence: TGTGCCACCAGTGCCCGGACTAGCGGGAGGTACAATGAGCAGTTCTTC. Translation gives CATSARTSGRYNEQFF.

In DNA, the CDR3 is TGTGCCAGCAGCTTAGCCGTGCGGCAGGGTGGGGAAAAACTGTTTTTT. This sequence encodes CASSLAVRQGGEKLFF. The rearrangement joins TRBV7-9 to TRBJ1-4, with D tentatively TRBD1 (5 bases). CDR3 size: 16 residues. Trimming cost V 0 bases and J 8 bases, with 16 bases left between them. Germline assignment: CDR1 SEHNR and CDR2 FQNEAQ (reference sequence).

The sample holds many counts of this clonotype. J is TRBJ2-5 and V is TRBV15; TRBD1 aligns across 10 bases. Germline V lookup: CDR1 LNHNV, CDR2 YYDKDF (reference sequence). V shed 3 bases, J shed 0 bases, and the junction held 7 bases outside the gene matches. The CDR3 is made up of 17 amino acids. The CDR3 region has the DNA TGTGCCACCAGCAGCTACGGGACAGGGGACCACCAAGAGACCCAGTACTTC. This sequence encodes CATSSYGTGDHQETQYF.

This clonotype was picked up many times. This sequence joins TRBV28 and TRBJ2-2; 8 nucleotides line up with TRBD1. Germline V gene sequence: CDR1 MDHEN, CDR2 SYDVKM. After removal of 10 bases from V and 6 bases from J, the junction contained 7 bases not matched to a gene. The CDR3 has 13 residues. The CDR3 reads CATRQGRPGELFF. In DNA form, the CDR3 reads TGTGCCACCCGACAGGGGAGGCCCGGGGAGCTGTTTTTT.

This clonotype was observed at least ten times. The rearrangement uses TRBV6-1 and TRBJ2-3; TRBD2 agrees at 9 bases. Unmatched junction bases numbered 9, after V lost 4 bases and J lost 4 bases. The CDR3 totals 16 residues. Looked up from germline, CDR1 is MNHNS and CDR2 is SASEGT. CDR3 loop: CASSGRAGGLPDTQYF. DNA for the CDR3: TGTGCCAGCAGTGGCAGGGCGGGAGGGCTCCCAGATACGCAGTATTTT.

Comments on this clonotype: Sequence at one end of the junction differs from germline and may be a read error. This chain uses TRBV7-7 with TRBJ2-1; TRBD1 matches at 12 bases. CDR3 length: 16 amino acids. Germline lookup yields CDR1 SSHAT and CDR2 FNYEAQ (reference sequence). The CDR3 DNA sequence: TGTGCTAGCAGCTTAGCGGGACAGGGGGCAATTGATGGGCAGTTCTTC. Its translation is CASSLAGQGAIDGQFF.

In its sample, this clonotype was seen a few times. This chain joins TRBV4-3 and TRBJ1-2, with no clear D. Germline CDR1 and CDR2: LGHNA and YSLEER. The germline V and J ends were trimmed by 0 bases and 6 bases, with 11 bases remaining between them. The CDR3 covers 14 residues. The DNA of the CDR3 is TGCGCCAGCAGCCAAGAATGGGGTGGGGATGGCTACACCTTC. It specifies CASSQEWGGDGYTF.

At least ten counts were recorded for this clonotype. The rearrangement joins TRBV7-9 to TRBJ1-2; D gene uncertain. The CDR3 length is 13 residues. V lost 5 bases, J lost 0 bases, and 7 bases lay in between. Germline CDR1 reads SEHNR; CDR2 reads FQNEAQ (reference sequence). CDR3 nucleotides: TGTGCCAGCAGCCCCCGGACTAACTATGGCTACACCTTC. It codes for CASSPRTNYGYTF.

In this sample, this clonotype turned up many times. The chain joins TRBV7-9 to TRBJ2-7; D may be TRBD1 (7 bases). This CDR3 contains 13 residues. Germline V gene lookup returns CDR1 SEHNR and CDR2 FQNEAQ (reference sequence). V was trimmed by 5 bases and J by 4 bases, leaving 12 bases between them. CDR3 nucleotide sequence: TGTGCCAGCAGCGCGGGACAGAGATACGAGCAGTACTTC. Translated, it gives CASSAGQRYEQYF.

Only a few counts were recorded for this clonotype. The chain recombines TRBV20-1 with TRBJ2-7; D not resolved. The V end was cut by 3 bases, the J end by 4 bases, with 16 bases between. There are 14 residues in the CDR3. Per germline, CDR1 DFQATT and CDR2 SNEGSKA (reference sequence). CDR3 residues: CSASAGSNLYEQYF. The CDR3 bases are TGCAGTGCTAGCGCAGGATCTAATCTTTACGAGCAGTACTTC.

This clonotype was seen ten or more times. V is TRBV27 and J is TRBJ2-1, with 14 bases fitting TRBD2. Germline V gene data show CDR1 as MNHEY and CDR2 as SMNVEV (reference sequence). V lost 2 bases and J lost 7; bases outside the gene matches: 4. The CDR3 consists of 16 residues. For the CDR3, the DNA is TGTGCCAGCAGTTTACTGACTAGCGGGAGGGTAAATGAGCAGTTCTTC. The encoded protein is CASSLLTSGRVNEQFF.

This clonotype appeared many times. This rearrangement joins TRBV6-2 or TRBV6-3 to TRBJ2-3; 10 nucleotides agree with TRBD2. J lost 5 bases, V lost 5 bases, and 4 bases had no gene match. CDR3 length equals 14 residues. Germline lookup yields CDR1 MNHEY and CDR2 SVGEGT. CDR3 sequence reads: CASSTRLAGDTQYF. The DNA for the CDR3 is TGTGCCAGCAGTACGAGACTAGCGGGAGATACGCAGTATTTT.

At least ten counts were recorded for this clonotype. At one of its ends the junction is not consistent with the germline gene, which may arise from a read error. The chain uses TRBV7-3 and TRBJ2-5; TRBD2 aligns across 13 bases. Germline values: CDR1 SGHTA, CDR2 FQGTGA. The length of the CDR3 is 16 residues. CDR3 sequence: CASSLTSGRAGETQYF. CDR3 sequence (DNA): TGTGCCAGCAGCCTAACTAGCGGGAGGGCCGGGGAGACCCAGTACTTC.

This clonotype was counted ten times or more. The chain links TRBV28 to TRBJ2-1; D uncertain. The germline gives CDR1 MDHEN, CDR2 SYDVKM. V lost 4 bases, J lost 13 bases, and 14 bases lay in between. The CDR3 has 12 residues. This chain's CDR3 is CASSYGSFHQFF. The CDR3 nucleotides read TGTGCCAGCAGTTACGGGTCCTTCCACCAGTTCTTC. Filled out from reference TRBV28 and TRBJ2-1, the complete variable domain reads DVKVTQSSRYLVKRTGEKVFLECVQDMDHENMFWYRQDPGLGLRLIYFSYDVKMKEKGDIPEGYSVSREKKERFSLILESASTNQTSMYLCASSYGSFHQFFGPGTRLTVL.

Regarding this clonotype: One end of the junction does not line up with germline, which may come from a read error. CDR3 sequence reads: CASSTLAGTSYEQCF. The CDR3 DNA is TGTGCCAGCAGTACTCTAGCGGGAACGTCCTACGAGCAGTGCTTC. V gene TRBV28 combines with J gene TRBJ2-7; 9 bases line up with TRBD2. Germline-derived CDR1 and CDR2 are MDHEN and SYDVKM. CDR3 length: 15 residues.

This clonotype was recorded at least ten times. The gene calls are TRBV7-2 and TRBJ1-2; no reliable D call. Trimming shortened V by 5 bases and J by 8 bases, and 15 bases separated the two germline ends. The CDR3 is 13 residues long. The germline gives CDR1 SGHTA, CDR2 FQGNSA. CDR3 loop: CASSPTEIGGYTF. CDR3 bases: TGTGCCAGCAGCCCCACAGAAATCGGGGGCTACACCTTC.

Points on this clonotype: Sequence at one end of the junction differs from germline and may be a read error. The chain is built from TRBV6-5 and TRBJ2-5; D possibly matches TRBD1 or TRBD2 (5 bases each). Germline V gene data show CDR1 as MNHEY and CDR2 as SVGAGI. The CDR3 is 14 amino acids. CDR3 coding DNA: TGTGCCAGCAGTTTGGGGACCCTCCAAGAGACCCGGTACTTC. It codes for CASSLGTLQETRYF.

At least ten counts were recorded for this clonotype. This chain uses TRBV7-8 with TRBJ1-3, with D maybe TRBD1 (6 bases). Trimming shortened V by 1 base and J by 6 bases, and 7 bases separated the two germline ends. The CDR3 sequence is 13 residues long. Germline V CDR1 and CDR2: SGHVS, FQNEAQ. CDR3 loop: CASSLDRANTIYF. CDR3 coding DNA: TGTGCCAGCAGCTTAGACAGGGCAAACACCATATATTTT.

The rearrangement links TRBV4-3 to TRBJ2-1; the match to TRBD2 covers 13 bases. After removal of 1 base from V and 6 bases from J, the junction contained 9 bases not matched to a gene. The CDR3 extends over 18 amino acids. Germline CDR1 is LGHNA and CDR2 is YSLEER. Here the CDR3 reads CASSQGGLAGFRANEQFF. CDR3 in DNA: TGCGCCAGCAGCCAAGGGGGACTAGCGGGATTTCGAGCCAATGAGCAGTTCTTC.

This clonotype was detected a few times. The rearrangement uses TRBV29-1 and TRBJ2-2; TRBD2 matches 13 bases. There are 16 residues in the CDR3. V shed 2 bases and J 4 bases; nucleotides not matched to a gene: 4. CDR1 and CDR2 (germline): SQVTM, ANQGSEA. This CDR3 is CSVEQTSGRATGELFF. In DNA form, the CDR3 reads TGCAGCGTTGAACAAACTAGCGGGAGGGCCACCGGGGAGCTGTTTTTT.

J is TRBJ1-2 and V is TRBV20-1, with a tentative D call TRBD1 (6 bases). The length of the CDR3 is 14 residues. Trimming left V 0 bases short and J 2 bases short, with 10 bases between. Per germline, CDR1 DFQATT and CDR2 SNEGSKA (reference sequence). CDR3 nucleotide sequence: TGCAGTGCTAGAGACCCCCAGGGGAACTATGGCTACACCTTC. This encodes CSARDPQGNYGYTF.